The rows below give T cell receptor beta chains drawn from one sample of a study of monozygotic twins with inflammatory bowel disease. TCRdb reprocessed the 5' RACE reads and stores each CDR3 protein as one record, lacking DNA. The sample includes a few hundred thousand distinct CDR3 sequences. The sample was blood. The receptors come from a human donor with ulcerative colitis or Crohn's disease, or a healthy co-twin of an affected twin (not recorded which). Both conserved end residues are part of each CDR3. Each record gives: V gene, J gene, CDR3 protein.

v_gene: TRBV5-1
j_gene: TRBJ2-5
CDR3aa: CASSPGWLAGEIQETQYF

v_gene: TRBV11-2
j_gene: TRBJ1-5
CDR3aa: CASSPMGNNQPQHF

v_gene: TRBV7-2
j_gene: TRBJ1-6
CDR3aa: CASARSGAVNNSPLHF

v_gene: TRBV5-4
j_gene: TRBJ2-7
CDR3aa: CASSLELTSGGREQYF

v_gene: TRBV2
j_gene: TRBJ2-1
CDR3aa: CASSVDTSAYNEQFF

v_gene: TRBV9
j_gene: TRBJ2-7
CDR3aa: CASSASQAFDEQYF

v_gene: TRBV20-1
j_gene: TRBJ2-7
CDR3aa: CSAIDRSTQNYEQYF

v_gene: TRBV4-1
j_gene: TRBJ2-1
CDR3aa: CASSLRELYNEQFF

v_gene: TRBV20-1
j_gene: TRBJ2-5
CDR3aa: CSARDQQETQYF

v_gene: TRBV27
j_gene: TRBJ2-1
CDR3aa: CASSVWDPSSYNEQFF

v_gene: TRBV19
j_gene: TRBJ1-5
CDR3aa: CASTRTGDQPQHF

v_gene: TRBV18
j_gene: TRBJ1-1
CDR3aa: CASSEPPGTDTEAFF

v_gene: TRBV2
j_gene: TRBJ1-4
CDR3aa: CASRMGPSNEKLFF

v_gene: TRBV9
j_gene: TRBJ2-7
CDR3aa: CASSAGGIVYEQYF

v_gene: TRBV20-1
j_gene: TRBJ2-5
CDR3aa: CSASILDPGLARETQYF

v_gene: TRBV7-3
j_gene: TRBJ2-1
CDR3aa: CASSLTGGVNEQFF

v_gene: TRBV7-6
j_gene: TRBJ2-5
CDR3aa: CASGPGSGGQVTQYF

v_gene: TRBV11-1
j_gene: TRBJ2-5
CDR3aa: CASSLVPLAGGPQETQYF

v_gene: TRBV10-2
j_gene: TRBJ2-5
CDR3aa: CASSGGGLAGRRETQYF

v_gene: TRBV20-1
j_gene: TRBJ2-1
CDR3aa: CSATGTAAYNEQFF

v_gene: TRBV29-1
j_gene: TRBJ2-3
CDR3aa: CSDSVKDTRYF

v_gene: TRBV20-1
j_gene: TRBJ2-4
CDR3aa: CSASIGRAKNIQYF

v_gene: TRBV30
j_gene: TRBJ2-1
CDR3aa: CAWSAGGADYNEQFF

v_gene: TRBV5-4
j_gene: TRBJ1-2
CDR3aa: CASSERGFDGFTF

v_gene: TRBV19
j_gene: TRBJ2-1
CDR3aa: CASSMDLGQNNEQFF

v_gene: TRBV18
j_gene: TRBJ2-7
CDR3aa: CASSITAIANSSYEQYF

v_gene: TRBV18
j_gene: TRBJ2-7
CDR3aa: CASSPDRVRSYEQYF

v_gene: TRBV20-1
j_gene: TRBJ2-3
CDR3aa: CSAAGPRGQRADTQYF

v_gene: TRBV19
j_gene: TRBJ2-5
CDR3aa: CASSRGLAGLQETQYF

v_gene: TRBV3-1
j_gene: TRBJ2-1
CDR3aa: CASSQSGGGVEQFF

v_gene: TRBV5-1
j_gene: TRBJ1-1
CDR3aa: CASSYGYDTEAFF

v_gene: TRBV28
j_gene: TRBJ1-2
CDR3aa: CASSLAEGRVYGYTF

v_gene: TRBV4-3
j_gene: TRBJ1-4
CDR3aa: CASSGLTGATNEKLFF

v_gene: TRBV6-6
j_gene: TRBJ2-2
CDR3aa: CASSFDGMTGELFF

v_gene: TRBV6-5
j_gene: TRBJ2-3
CDR3aa: CASSTSSADTQYF

v_gene: TRBV15
j_gene: TRBJ2-3
CDR3aa: CATSRPRDTQYF

v_gene: TRBV5-5
j_gene: TRBJ2-1
CDR3aa: CASSLVTGAYNEQFF

v_gene: TRBV12-3/TRBV12-4
j_gene: TRBJ1-1
CDR3aa: CASSLARLIAEAFF

v_gene: TRBV7-2
j_gene: TRBJ2-3
CDR3aa: CASSSDRGADTQYF

v_gene: TRBV7-6
j_gene: TRBJ1-1
CDR3aa: CASSLGGLEAFF

v_gene: TRBV27
j_gene: TRBJ2-7
CDR3aa: CASSLQDRGSYEQYF

v_gene: TRBV6-2/TRBV6-3
j_gene: TRBJ1-1
CDR3aa: CASSYNNMNTEAFF

v_gene: TRBV12-3/TRBV12-4
j_gene: TRBJ1-6
CDR3aa: CASSSGQGGAYNSPLHF

v_gene: TRBV27
j_gene: TRBJ1-1
CDR3aa: CASSPAGNTEAFF

v_gene: TRBV12-3/TRBV12-4
j_gene: TRBJ2-4
CDR3aa: CASISQQGLAKNIQYF

v_gene: TRBV7-2
j_gene: TRBJ2-3
CDR3aa: CASSPGTGTKGVTQYF

v_gene: TRBV12-3/TRBV12-4
j_gene: TRBJ2-7
CDR3aa: CASSVRDKTYEQYF

v_gene: TRBV7-2
j_gene: TRBJ1-2
CDR3aa: CASSQAGHSNYGYTF

v_gene: TRBV28
j_gene: TRBJ2-5
CDR3aa: CASISSEGGKETQYF

v_gene: TRBV7-6
j_gene: TRBJ1-6
CDR3aa: CASSNFEGTENSPLHF

v_gene: TRBV11-2
j_gene: TRBJ2-3
CDR3aa: CASSLGARRWTDTQYF

v_gene: TRBV11-2
j_gene: TRBJ2-1
CDR3aa: CASSTRLAGVSYNEQFF

v_gene: TRBV29-1
j_gene: TRBJ2-7
CDR3aa: CSVAATGSSYEQYF

v_gene: TRBV4-3
j_gene: TRBJ1-3
CDR3aa: CASSQVLGQSGNTIYF

v_gene: TRBV27
j_gene: TRBJ2-3
CDR3aa: CASRRAGTGFIDTQYF